This T cell receptor beta chain derives from a study of PD-1 blockade in classical Hodgkin lymphoma. Findings and limits, study-wide: Reported baseline diversity: healthy donors highest, relapsed/refractory patients lowest. Unlike CD8+ TCR diversity, which did not rise significantly by C4D1, CD4+ TCR diversity did.

This CDR3 comprises 16 residues. Trimming took off 4 bases at V and 2 bases at J, with 18 bases between the two ends. Germline CDR1 SGHRS, CDR2 YFSETQ. Produced via immunoSEQ multiplex PCR; TCRdb's table is partial and in-frame only. The data hold tens of thousands of clones, with 78% observed a single time. The time point denotes: cycle 4 day 1 (C4D1), after 6 weeks of nivolumab. All the patients suffered relapse after autologous stem cell transplantation, and brentuximab vedotin exposure differed. When best responses were assessed, they were complete response, partial response or progressive disease. As to this clone: Its target is unknown.

This clonotype originated in a human donor with classical Hodgkin lymphoma. This specimen consisted of peripheral blood mononuclear cells (PBMCs), obtained before the fourth cycle of nivolumab. The chain couples TRBV5-1 to TRBJ1-1; tentative D call: TRBD1 (6 bases). The CDR3 region is CASSQLTGQINTEAFF. The DNA for the CDR3 is TGCGCCAGCAGCCAATTAACAGGACAGATTAACACTGAAGCTTTCTTT.